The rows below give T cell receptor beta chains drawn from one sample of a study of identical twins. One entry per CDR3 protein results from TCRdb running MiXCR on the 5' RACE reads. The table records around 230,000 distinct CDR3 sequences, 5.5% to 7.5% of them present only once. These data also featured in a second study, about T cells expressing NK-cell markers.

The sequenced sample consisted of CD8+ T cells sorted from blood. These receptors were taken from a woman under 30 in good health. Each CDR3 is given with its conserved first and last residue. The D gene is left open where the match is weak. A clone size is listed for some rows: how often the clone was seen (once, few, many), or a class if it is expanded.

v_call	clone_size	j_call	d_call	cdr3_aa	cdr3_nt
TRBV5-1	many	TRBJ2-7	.	CASSREEAVHEQYF	TGCGCCAGCAGCCGCGAGGAAGCAGTCCACGAGCAGTACTTC
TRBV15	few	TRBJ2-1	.	CATSIDQRGQFF	TGTGCCACCAGCATCGACCAACGGGGGCAGTTCTTC
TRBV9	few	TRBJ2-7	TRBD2	CASTKQAGEFGDEQYF	TGTGCCAGCACTAAACAAGCGGGAGAATTCGGAGACGAGCAGTACTTC
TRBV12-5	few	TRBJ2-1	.	CASGQPPLTRNEQFF	TGTGCTAGTGGCCAACCCCCCCTTACGAGGAATGAGCAGTTCTTC
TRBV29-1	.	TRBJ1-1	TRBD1	CSVVPTGGRTEAFF	TGCAGCGTTGTGCCGACAGGGGGAAGGACTGAAGCTTTCTTT
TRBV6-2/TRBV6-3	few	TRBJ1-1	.	CASSPPVDWTPDTEAFF	TGTGCCAGCAGCCCCCCAGTCGATTGGACACCGGACACTGAAGCTTTCTTT
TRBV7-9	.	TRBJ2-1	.	CASSLPRWDEQFF	TGTGCCAGCAGCTTACCCCGCTGGGATGAGCAGTTCTTC
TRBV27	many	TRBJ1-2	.	CASPTSYGYTF	TGTGCCAGCCCCACCAGCTATGGCTACACCTTC
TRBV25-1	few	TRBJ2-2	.	CARSTALGTGELFF	TGTGCCAGGTCCACAGCCCTGGGCACCGGGGAGCTGTTTTTT
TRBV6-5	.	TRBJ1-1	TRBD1	CASSSTTGYTEAFF	TGTGCCAGCAGTTCCACGACAGGGTACACTGAAGCTTTCTTT
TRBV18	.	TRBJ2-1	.	CASSPRQDGSGEQFF	TGTGCCAGCTCACCACGGCAAGATGGGTCCGGTGAGCAGTTCTTC
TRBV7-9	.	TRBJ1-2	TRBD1	CASSSANQGQNYGYTF	TGTGCCAGCAGCTCAGCCAACCAGGGACAGAACTATGGCTACACCTTC
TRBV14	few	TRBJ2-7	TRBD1	CASSQGQGRTYEQYF	TGTGCCAGCAGCCAAGGACAGGGGAGGACCTACGAGCAGTACTTC